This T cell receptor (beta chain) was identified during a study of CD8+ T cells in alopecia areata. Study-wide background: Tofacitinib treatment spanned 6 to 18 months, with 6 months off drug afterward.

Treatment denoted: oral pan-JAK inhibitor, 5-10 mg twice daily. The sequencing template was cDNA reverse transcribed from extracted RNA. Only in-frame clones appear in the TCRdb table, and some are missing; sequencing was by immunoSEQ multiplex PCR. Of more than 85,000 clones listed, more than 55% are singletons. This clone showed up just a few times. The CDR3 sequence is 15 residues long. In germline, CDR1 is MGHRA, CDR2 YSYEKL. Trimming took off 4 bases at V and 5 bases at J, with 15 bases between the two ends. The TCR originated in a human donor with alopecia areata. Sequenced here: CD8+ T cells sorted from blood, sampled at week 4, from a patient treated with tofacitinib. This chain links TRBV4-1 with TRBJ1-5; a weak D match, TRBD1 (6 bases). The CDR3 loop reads CASSPLAGAHQPQHF. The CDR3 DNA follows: TGCGCCAGCAGCCCCCTAGCAGGGGCACATCAGCCCCAGCATTTT.